A single sample is the source of the 32 T cell receptor beta chains below, sequenced in a study of T-cell reconstitution after alpha-beta-depleted transplantation in children. Unique molecular identifiers were built into the TCRbeta library. TCRdb passed the PCR reads through MiXCR, listing each CDR3 protein once. The data hold about 870,000 distinct CDR3 sequences, with 16% observed a single time. The input for sequencing was PBMCs, mostly from graft donor cells, taken 360 days after TCRalphabeta/CD19-depleted stem cell transplant. These receptors originate from a male patient aged 10 to 17 who had a stem cell transplant for acute lymphoblastic leukemia, so the T cells may come from the graft donor.

This rearrangement joins TRBV10-3 to TRBJ2-3; D ambiguous. Trimming stripped 4 bases from V and 3 bases from J, with 5 bases between. Per the germline V gene, CDR1 is ENHRY and CDR2 is SYGVKD. This CDR3 has 12 residues. CDR3 in amino acids: CAISGDTDTQYF. CDR3 in DNA: TGTGCCATCAGTGGGGATACAGATACGCAGTATTTT.

This clonotype was found a few times. The gene calls are TRBV6-2 or TRBV6-3 and TRBJ2-5; weak D call: TRBD2 (6 bases). The V gene lost 2 bases and the J gene lost 3 bases, with 10 bases spanning the gap. The CDR3 totals 14 residues. Germline-derived CDR1 and CDR2 are MNHEY and SVGEGT. The CDR3 nucleotides read TGTGCCAGCAGTTACGTTAGCGGTAAAGAGACCCAGTACTTC. Its translation is CASSYVSGKETQYF.

This clonotype was seen a handful of times. The genes are TRBV20-1 and TRBJ2-7; D may be TRBD2 (6 bases). The germline V gene encodes CDR1 DFQATT and CDR2 SNEGSKA (reference sequence). This CDR3 comprises 15 residues. V was pared by 1 base and J by 3 bases, with 16 bases between. This CDR3 reads CSARGTEGQRYEQYF. Written as DNA, the CDR3 is TGCAGTGCTAGAGGGACGGAGGGCCAACGCTACGAGCAGTACTTC.

In this sample, this clonotype turned up a few times. This chain uses TRBV25-1 with TRBJ2-7; TRBD1 aligns across 8 bases. This CDR3 spans 13 amino acids. Germline CDR1 reads MGHDK; CDR2 reads SYGVNS. V dropped 8 bases and J dropped 5; count of bases not matched to a gene: 8. The CDR3, as DNA: TGTGCCAGCGCCCCGACAGGGGTGAACGAGCAGTACTTC. It specifies CASAPTGVNEQYF.

The V call is TRBV4-1, the J call TRBJ2-1; D ambiguous. The germline gives CDR1 MGHRA, CDR2 YSYEKL. V was clipped by 8 bases and J by 0 bases, with 11 bases between them. CDR3 length: 14 residues. CDR3 in DNA: TGCGCCAGCGCGCAACGAACCTCCTACAATGAGCAGTTCTTC. It specifies CASAQRTSYNEQFF.

This clonotype was seen a handful of times. The chain couples TRBV3-1 to TRBJ2-7, with 12 bases fitting TRBD1. Germline V gene data show CDR1 as LGHDT and CDR2 as YNNKEL (reference sequence). Trimming removed 8 bases from V and 5 bases from J; junction bases left unmatched: 7. The CDR3 runs 14 residues. The CDR3 reads CASSAWDRGHEQYF. Written as DNA, the CDR3 is TGTGCCAGCTCGGCCTGGGACAGGGGGCACGAGCAGTACTTC.

V usage is TRBV15 and J usage is TRBJ2-6; no definite D call. Trimming removed 0 bases at V and 0 bases at J, with 9 bases between. Germline loops: CDR1 LNHNV, CDR2 YYDKDF (reference sequence). CDR3 length equals 17 residues. In DNA form, the CDR3 reads TGTGCCACCAGCAGAGATCGTGCGCGCTCTGGGGCCAACGTCCTGACTTTC. Protein sequence: CATSRDRARSGANVLTF.

This rearrangement joins TRBV24-1 to TRBJ2-5, with D tentatively TRBD1 (6 bases). From germline, CDR1 is KGHDR and CDR2 SFDVKD. The CDR3 consists of 13 residues. V was trimmed by 2 bases and J by 5 bases, leaving 8 bases between them. CDR3 DNA: TGTGCCACCAGTGATTCAGGGGACGAGACCCAGTACTTC. This encodes CATSDSGDETQYF.

The V call is TRBV2, the J call TRBJ2-3; 8 nucleotides line up with TRBD2. V gave up 3 bases and J gave up 4 bases; unmatched junction bases: 9. Germline CDR1 SNHLY, CDR2 FYNNEI. The CDR3 contains 16 residues. For the CDR3, the DNA is TGTGCCAGCAGTGACCCTGGCGGGAGGTCCCCAGATACGCAGTATTTT. Its protein product is CASSDPGGRSPDTQYF.

This clonotype occurred a few times. The chain uses TRBV5-5 and TRBJ1-6; D ambiguous. Germline V lookup: CDR1 SGHKS, CDR2 YYEKEE (reference sequence). This CDR3 spans 13 amino acids. The V gene lost 0 bases and the J gene lost 19 bases, with 17 bases spanning the gap. The CDR3 reads CASSLVTGVSRHF. CDR3 DNA sequence: TGTGCCAGCAGCTTGGTTACCGGCGTTTCGAGGCACTTT.

In this sample, this clonotype turned up a few times. The rearrangement joins TRBV12-3 or TRBV12-4 to TRBJ1-1, with D possibly being TRBD1 (5 bases). The CDR3 is made up of 15 amino acids. The germline V and J ends were trimmed by 6 bases and 4 bases, with 18 bases remaining between them. CDR3 region: CASRVQGRGGTEAFF. The CDR3 nucleotides read TGTGCCAGCAGGGTTCAAGGCCGGGGGGGCACTGAAGCTTTCTTT.

This chain connects TRBV5-1 to TRBJ2-1; TRBD2 matches at 16 bases. The CDR3 consists of 21 residues. CDR1 SGHRS and CDR2 YFSETQ come from the germline V gene. Trimming removed 1 base from V and 1 base from J; junction bases left unmatched: 11. CDR3 sequence (DNA): TGCGCCAGCAGCTTGCCGGGACTAGCGGGAGGGCCAGGACGGTCCTACAATGAGCAGTTCTTC. This codes for CASSLPGLAGGPGRSYNEQFF.

This clonotype was seen many times. V and J are TRBV12-3 or TRBV12-4 and TRBJ2-4; D may match TRBD1 or TRBD2 (5 bases each). Deletions cut 4 bases from V and 0 bases from J, with 10 bases between. The CDR3 spans 15 residues. The CDR3 loop reads CASSWGGGAKNIQYF. The DNA for the CDR3 is TGTGCCAGCAGTTGGGGTGGGGGAGCCAAAAACATTCAGTACTTC.

This clonotype showed up just a few times. V and J are TRBV7-6 and TRBJ2-7, with D hard to call. Germline V gene data show CDR1 as SGHVS and CDR2 as FNYEAQ. The V end was cut by 1 base, the J end by 0 bases, with 13 bases between. This CDR3 has 16 residues. The DNA of the CDR3 is TGTGCCAGCAGCTTAGGATCAGCGCTTAGCTCCTACGAGCAGTACTTC. It encodes CASSLGSALSSYEQYF.

This clonotype has more than one count but fewer than ten. The chain has TRBV12-3 or TRBV12-4 and TRBJ2-1, with TRBD2 identical over 8 bases. The CDR3 covers 18 residues. V was pared by 7 bases and J by 4 bases, with 18 bases of the junction left unmatched. CDR3 loop: CASTSRGGSGALYNEQFF. The CDR3 nucleotides read TGTGCCAGCACCTCACGGGGTGGTAGCGGGGCCCTATACAATGAGCAGTTCTTC.

This clonotype was recorded many times. V usage is TRBV7-8 and J usage is TRBJ1-3; D is possibly TRBD1 (5 bases). The V end lost 2 bases, the J end lost 7 bases, and 15 bases lay between the germline ends. The length of the CDR3 is 15 residues. The germline V gene has CDR1 SGHVS and CDR2 FQNEAQ. The CDR3, as DNA: TGTGCCAGCAGCTTATGGGACCAGGGTAGTAACACCATATATTTT. Translated, it gives CASSLWDQGSNTIYF.

The V call is TRBV20-1, the J call TRBJ1-5, with 7 nucleotides matching TRBD1. The CDR3 has 16 residues. From germline, CDR1 is DFQATT and CDR2 SNEGSKA (reference sequence). With V trimmed by 1 base and J by 2 bases, 8 bases remained unmatched. The CDR3 sequence is CSARARQGRRNQPQHF. The CDR3 DNA reads as TGCAGTGCTAGAGCCCGACAGGGTAGGCGCAATCAGCCCCAGCATTTT.

Ten or more counts support this clonotype. The rearrangement uses TRBV18 and TRBJ2-3; D gene ambiguous. Trimming shortened V by 1 base and J by 3 bases, and 2 bases separated the two germline ends. Germline CDR1 KGHSH, CDR2 LQKENI. The CDR3 totals 12 residues. CDR3 residues: CASSPQTDTQYF. For the CDR3, the DNA is TGTGCCAGCTCACCACAAACAGATACGCAGTATTTT.

There are many counts of this clonotype. The gene calls are TRBV29-1 and TRBJ1-1; D is perhaps TRBD1 (5 bases). CDR3 size: 12 residues. CDR1 and CDR2 from the germline V gene are SQVTM and ANQGSEA. The V end was cut by 6 bases, the J end by 1 base, with 9 bases between. CDR3 residues: CSVRGGNTEAFF. The CDR3, as DNA: TGCAGCGTAAGGGGCGGGAACACTGAAGCTTTCTTT.

This clonotype was detected only a few times. The chain uses TRBV7-8 and TRBJ2-1; D possibly corresponds to TRBD1 (7 bases). The CDR3 runs to 16 residues. Trimming pared 2 bases from V and 3 bases from J, leaving 14 bases between. CDR1 and CDR2 (germline): SGHVS, FQNEAQ. CDR3 loop: CASSLRAGGRYNEQFF. The DNA for the CDR3 is TGTGCCAGCAGCTTAAGGGCAGGGGGGCGCTACAATGAGCAGTTCTTC.

The chain joins TRBV5-1 to TRBJ2-4; no clear D gene. Germline lookup yields CDR1 SGHRS and CDR2 YFSETQ. V gave up 1 base and J gave up 0 bases, with 11 bases separating them. The CDR3 spans 16 residues. This CDR3 reads CASSLPTRLAKNIQYF. Written as DNA, the CDR3 is TGCGCCAGCAGCTTGCCAACCCGACTAGCCAAAAACATTCAGTACTTC. The whole variable domain, filled in from reference TRBV5-1 and TRBJ2-4, reads KAGVTQTPRYLIKTRGQQVTLSCSPISGHRSVSWYQQTPGQGLQFLFEYFSETQRNKGNFPGRFSGRQFSNSRSEMNVSTLELGDSALYLCASSLPTRLAKNIQYFGAGTRLSVL.

There are many counts of this clonotype. The rearrangement links TRBV27 to TRBJ2-1; 11 bases fit TRBD2. Trimming at V came to 5 bases and at J to 0 bases, leaving 3 bases not matched to a gene. Germline V lookup: CDR1 MNHEY, CDR2 SMNVEV (reference sequence). CDR3 length equals 16 residues. Here the CDR3 reads CASSGTSGSSYNEQFF. The CDR3 DNA follows: TGTGCCAGCAGTGGGACTAGCGGTAGCTCCTACAATGAGCAGTTCTTC.

The chain couples TRBV5-1 to TRBJ2-7, with 9 bases that match TRBD1. This CDR3 is built from 13 residues. CDR1 is SGHRS and CDR2 is YFSETQ in the germline V gene. V lost 5 bases, J lost 7 bases, and 7 bases stayed unmatched. Here the CDR3 DNA reads TGCGCCAGCAGTCTAGAGACAGGGGGAGAGCAGTACTTC. Translation gives CASSLETGGEQYF.

This clonotype was seen many times. The rearrangement links TRBV5-1 to TRBJ1-1; possible D gene TRBD1, 5 bases. The CDR3 spans 12 residues. CDR1 and CDR2 (germline): SGHRS, YFSETQ. The V gene lost 5 bases and the J gene lost 1 base, with 6 bases spanning the gap. CDR3 amino acids: CASRGPNTEAFF. In DNA form, the CDR3 reads TGCGCCAGCAGGGGACCGAACACTGAAGCTTTCTTT. Combining the CDR3 with reference TRBV5-1 and TRBJ1-1 gives the whole variable domain KAGVTQTPRYLIKTRGQQVTLSCSPISGHRSVSWYQQTPGQGLQFLFEYFSETQRNKGNFPGRFSGRQFSNSRSEMNVSTLELGDSALYLCASRGPNTEAFFGQGTRLTVV.

This chain connects TRBV7-9 to TRBJ2-7, with 9 bases that match TRBD1. The ends lost 7 bases at V and 4 bases at J; junction bases unmatched: 8. Germline loops: CDR1 SEHNR, CDR2 FQNEAQ (reference sequence). This CDR3 spans 14 amino acids. The CDR3 sequence is CASTYRDRDYEQYF. The CDR3 DNA reads as TGTGCCAGCACCTACCGGGACAGGGATTACGAGCAGTACTTC.

The chain joins TRBV2 to TRBJ2-1; TRBD2 aligns across 10 bases. V shed 6 bases, J shed 5 bases, and the junction held 4 bases outside the gene matches. Germline V CDR1 and CDR2: SNHLY, FYNNEI. There are 14 residues in the CDR3. The CDR3 region is CASREGLANNEQFF. The CDR3 DNA reads TGTGCCAGCAGGGAGGGACTAGCGAACAATGAGCAGTTCTTC. Together with reference TRBV2 and TRBJ2-1, the CDR3 gives the full variable domain: EPEVTQTPSHQVTQMGQEVILRCVPISNHLYFYWYRQILGQKVEFLVSFYNNEISEKSEIFDDQFSVERPDGSNFTLKIRSTKLEDSAMYFCASREGLANNEQFFGPGTRLTVL.

This clonotype was seen a few times. The V and J genes are TRBV7-2 and TRBJ2-7; D not certain. In germline, CDR1 is SGHTA, CDR2 FQGNSA. This CDR3 region has 12 residues. Trimming pared 0 bases from V and 9 bases from J, leaving 9 bases between. CDR3 sequence (DNA): TGTGCCAGCAGCTTAGCGAACCTGGGGCAGTACTTC. Its protein product is CASSLANLGQYF.

This clonotype appeared a few times. The chain recombines TRBV29-1 with TRBJ2-7; D call uncertain. There are 16 residues in the CDR3. The germline V gene has CDR1 SQVTM and CDR2 ANQGSEA. With 0 bases removed from V and 3 bases from J, the gap between germline ends came to 18 bases. In DNA, the CDR3 is TGCAGCGTTGAAGATATGCCGAGCACCGACGTCTACGAGCAGTACTTC. Translation: CSVEDMPSTDVYEQYF.

The chain couples TRBV10-2 to TRBJ2-3; TRBD2 agrees at 7 bases. The CDR3 loop spans 15 amino acids. Trimming took 7 bases from V and 4 from J; bases not matched to a gene: 11. Looked up from germline, CDR1 is WSHSY and CDR2 is SAAADI. The CDR3 spells CASTRREWRADTQYF. The CDR3 DNA reads as TGCGCCAGCACCAGGCGGGAGTGGCGTGCAGATACGCAGTATTTT.

This clonotype has a handful of counts. This chain joins TRBV5-6 and TRBJ1-2, with a tentative D call TRBD1 (5 bases). This CDR3 has 15 residues. Trimming took off 4 bases at V and 2 bases at J, with 15 bases between the two ends. Germline V lookup: CDR1 SGHDT, CDR2 YYEEEE. The CDR3 coding sequence is TGTGCCAGCAGCGCAGGGTTACGGCTAAACTATGGCTACACCTTC. Amino acids: CASSAGLRLNYGYTF.

DNA for the CDR3: TGTGCCAGCAGGCCCATTGGCTCTAGCACAGATACGCAGTATTTT. This sequence encodes CASRPIGSSTDTQYF. The chain links TRBV2 to TRBJ2-3, with D hard to call. Trimming shortened V by 6 bases and J by 0 bases, and 13 bases separated the two germline ends. This CDR3 is 15 amino acids long. Germline-derived CDR1 and CDR2 are SNHLY and FYNNEI. The complete variable domain, with remaining parts taken from reference TRBV2 and TRBJ2-3, reads EPEVTQTPSHQVTQMGQEVILRCVPISNHLYFYWYRQILGQKVEFLVSFYNNEISEKSEIFDDQFSVERPDGSNFTLKIRSTKLEDSAMYFCASRPIGSSTDTQYFGPGTRLTVL.

This clonotype was counted a few times. The V gene is TRBV5-1, the J gene TRBJ1-1, with D possibly TRBD1 on 6 matching bases. The CDR3 has 14 residues. Germline-derived CDR1 and CDR2 are SGHRS and YFSETQ. V was clipped by 4 bases and J by 5 bases, with 15 bases between them. CDR3 loop: CASSRGGRWTEAFF. In nucleotides, the CDR3 is TGCGCCAGCAGCCGGGGGGGGCGATGGACTGAAGCTTTCTTT.